The present entry profiles one T cell receptor (beta chain) with its context. This sample was taken from a study of beta chain features in type 1 diabetes. The CDR3 extends over 14 amino acids. Trimming shortened V by 3 bases and J by 1 base, and 9 bases separated the two germline ends. CDR1 SGHTA and CDR2 FQGNSA come from the germline V gene. TCRB transcripts that were expressed got sequenced, as all of the isolated RNA had been reverse transcribed. Using immunoSEQ multiplex PCR, the repertoire was profiled, and TCRdb retains in-frame clones only, with some absent. This sample has hundreds of thousands of clones, with approximately 30% found just once.

This chain joins TRBV7-2 and TRBJ2-5; D is undetermined. This receptor was taken from a man aged 18 to 29 in good health. Specimen: naive CD4+ T cells from blood. This CDR3 is CASSFQARQETQYF. The CDR3 nucleotides read TGTGCCAGCAGCTTCCAGGCACGCCAAGAGACCCAGTACTTC.